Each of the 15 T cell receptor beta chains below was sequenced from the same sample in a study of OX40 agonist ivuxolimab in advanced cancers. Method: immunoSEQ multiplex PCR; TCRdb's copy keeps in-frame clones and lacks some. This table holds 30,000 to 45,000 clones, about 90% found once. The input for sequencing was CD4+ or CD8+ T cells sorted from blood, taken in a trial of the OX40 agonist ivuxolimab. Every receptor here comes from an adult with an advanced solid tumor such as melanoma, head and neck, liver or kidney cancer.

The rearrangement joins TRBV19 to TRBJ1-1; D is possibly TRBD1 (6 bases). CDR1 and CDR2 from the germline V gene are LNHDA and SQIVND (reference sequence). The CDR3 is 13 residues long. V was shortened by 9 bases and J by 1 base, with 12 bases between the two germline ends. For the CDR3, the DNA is TGTGCCAGCCAAATACAGGGGAACACTGAAGCTTTCTTT. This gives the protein CASQIQGNTEAFF.

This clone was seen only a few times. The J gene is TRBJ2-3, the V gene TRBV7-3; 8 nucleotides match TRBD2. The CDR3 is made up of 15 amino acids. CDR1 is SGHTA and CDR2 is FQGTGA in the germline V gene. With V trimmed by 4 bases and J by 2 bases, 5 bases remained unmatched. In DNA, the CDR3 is TGTGCCAGCAGCTACGGGAGGGGAGTCACAGATACGCAGTATTTT. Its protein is CASSYGRGVTDTQYF.

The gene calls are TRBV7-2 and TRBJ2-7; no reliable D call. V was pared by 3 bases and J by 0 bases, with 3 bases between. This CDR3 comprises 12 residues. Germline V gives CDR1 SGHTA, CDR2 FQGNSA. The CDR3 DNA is TGTGCCAGCAGCTTTTTCTCCTACGAGCAGTACTTC. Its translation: CASSFFSYEQYF.

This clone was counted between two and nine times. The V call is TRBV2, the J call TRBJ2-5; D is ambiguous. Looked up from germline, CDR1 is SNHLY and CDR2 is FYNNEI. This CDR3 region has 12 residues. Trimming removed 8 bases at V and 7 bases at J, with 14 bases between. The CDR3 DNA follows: TGTGCCAGCTTTGTCAGGCAAACGACCCAGTACTTC. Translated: CASFVRQTTQYF. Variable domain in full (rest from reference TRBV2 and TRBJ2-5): EPEVTQTPSHQVTQMGQEVILRCVPISNHLYFYWYRQILGQKVEFLVSFYNNEISEKSEIFDDQFSVERPDGSNFTLKIRSTKLEDSAMYFCASFVRQTTQYFGPGTRLLVL.

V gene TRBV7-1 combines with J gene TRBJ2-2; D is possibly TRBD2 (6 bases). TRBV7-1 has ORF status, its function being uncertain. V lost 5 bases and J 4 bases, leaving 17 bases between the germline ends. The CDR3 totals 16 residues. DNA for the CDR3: TGTGCCAGCAGCGCCAACGATTGGGGAGGCACCGGGGAGCTGTTTTTT. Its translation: CASSANDWGGTGELFF.

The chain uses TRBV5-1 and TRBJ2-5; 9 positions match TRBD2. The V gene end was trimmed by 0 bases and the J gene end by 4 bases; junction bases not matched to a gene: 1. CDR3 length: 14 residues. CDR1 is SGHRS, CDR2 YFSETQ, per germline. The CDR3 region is CASSLVAGVETQYF. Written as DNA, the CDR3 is TGCGCCAGCAGCTTGGTAGCGGGAGTAGAGACCCAGTACTTC.

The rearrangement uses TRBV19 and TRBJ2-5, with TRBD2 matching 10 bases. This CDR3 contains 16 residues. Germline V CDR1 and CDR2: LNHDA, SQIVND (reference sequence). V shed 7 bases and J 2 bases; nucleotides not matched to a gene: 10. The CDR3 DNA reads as TGTGCCAGTAAATCCGGGACTAGCGCAGTACAAGAGACCCAGTACTTC. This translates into CASKSGTSAVQETQYF.

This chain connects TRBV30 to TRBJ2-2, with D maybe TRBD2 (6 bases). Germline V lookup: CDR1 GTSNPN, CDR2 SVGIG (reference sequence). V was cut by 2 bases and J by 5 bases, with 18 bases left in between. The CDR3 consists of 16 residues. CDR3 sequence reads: CAWSIPPGRGTGELFF. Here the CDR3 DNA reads TGTGCCTGGAGTATCCCCCCCGGGAGAGGAACCGGGGAGCTGTTTTTT.

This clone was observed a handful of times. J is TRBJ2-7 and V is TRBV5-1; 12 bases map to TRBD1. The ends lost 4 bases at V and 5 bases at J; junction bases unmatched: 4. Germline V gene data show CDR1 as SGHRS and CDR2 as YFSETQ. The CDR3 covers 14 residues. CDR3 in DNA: TGCGCCAGCAGCCCGGGACAGGGGGCCCACGAGCAGTACTTC. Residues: CASSPGQGAHEQYF.

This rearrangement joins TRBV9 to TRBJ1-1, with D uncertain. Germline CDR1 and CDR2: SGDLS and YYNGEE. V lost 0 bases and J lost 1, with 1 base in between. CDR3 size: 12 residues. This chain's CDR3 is CASSVENTEAFF. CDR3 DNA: TGTGCCAGCAGCGTAGAGAACACTGAAGCTTTCTTT.

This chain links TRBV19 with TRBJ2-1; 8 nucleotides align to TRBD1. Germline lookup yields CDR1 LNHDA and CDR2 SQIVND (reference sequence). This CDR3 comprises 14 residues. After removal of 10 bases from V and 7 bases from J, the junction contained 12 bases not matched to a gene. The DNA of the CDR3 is TGTGCCACTAATGAGGCAGGGGGCCTTAATGAGCAGTTCTTC. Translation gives CATNEAGGLNEQFF.

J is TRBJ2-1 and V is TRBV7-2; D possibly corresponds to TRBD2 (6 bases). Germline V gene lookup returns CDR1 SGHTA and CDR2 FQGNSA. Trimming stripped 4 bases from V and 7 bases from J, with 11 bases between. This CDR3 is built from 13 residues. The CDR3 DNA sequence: TGTGCCAGCAGCTCCATAGGAGGGAATGAGCAGTTCTTC. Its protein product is CASSSIGGNEQFF.

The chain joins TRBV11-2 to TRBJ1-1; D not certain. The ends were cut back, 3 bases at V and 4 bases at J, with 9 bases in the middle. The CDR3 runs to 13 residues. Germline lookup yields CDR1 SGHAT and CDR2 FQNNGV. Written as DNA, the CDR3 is TGTGCCAGCAGCTTGGGCCTGGGCACTGAAGCTTTCTTT. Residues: CASSLGLGTEAFF.

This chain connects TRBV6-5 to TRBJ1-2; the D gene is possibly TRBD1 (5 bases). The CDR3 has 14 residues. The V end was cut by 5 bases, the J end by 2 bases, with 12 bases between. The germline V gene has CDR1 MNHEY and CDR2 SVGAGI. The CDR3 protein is CASSSGTSNYGYTF. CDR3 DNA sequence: TGTGCCAGCAGTAGCGGGACTTCAAACTATGGCTACACCTTC.

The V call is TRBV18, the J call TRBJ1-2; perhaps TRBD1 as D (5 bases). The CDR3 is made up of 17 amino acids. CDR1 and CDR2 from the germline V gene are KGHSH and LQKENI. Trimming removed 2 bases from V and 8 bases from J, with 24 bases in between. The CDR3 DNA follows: TGTGCCAGCTCACCAAATATGGGCTACGGGGGGACGAGAGGCTACACCTTC. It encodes CASSPNMGYGGTRGYTF.